The clone carrying this T cell receptor (beta chain) was counted many times. MiXCR, run by TCRdb on the RACE reads, gives a single entry per CDR3 protein. The repertoire has around 95,000 distinct CDR3 sequences, 10% to 11% of them found once; the top ten carry 3.1%. The entry originates in a study of human T cells and chemical hapten exposure. The time point here: pre-sensitization, week 0. Treatment: therapeutic diphenylcyclopropenone sensitization with weekly scalp DPC. Alopecia patients, 18 to 70 years old and DPC-suitable, served as donors. V was trimmed by 8 bases and J by 1 base, leaving 5 bases between them. Per the germline V gene, CDR1 is MDHEN and CDR2 is SYDVKM. This CDR3 comprises 11 residues.

Sequenced here: whole blood, sampled in connection with sensitization to the hapten diphenylcyclopropenone (DPC). This TCR came from a woman aged 60-70 years with alopecia areata. Some clones in this sample may be carry-over from other donors' samples. The chain couples TRBV28 to TRBJ1-1; D ambiguous. The CDR3 DNA reads TGTGCCAGCCGGGCGAACACTGAAGCTTTCTTT. Translating it yields CASRANTEAFF. The complete variable domain, with remaining parts taken from reference TRBV28 and TRBJ1-1, reads DVKVTQSSRYLVKRTGEKVFLECVQDMDHENMFWYRQDPGLGLRLIYFSYDVKMKEKGDIPEGYSVSREKKERFSLILESASTNQTSMYLCASRANTEAFFGQGTRLTVV.